Listed below are T cell receptor beta chains from one sample, sequenced in a study of shared clonotypes between healthy human individuals. Only in-frame clones appear in the TCRdb table, and some are missing; sequencing was by immunoSEQ multiplex PCR. This table has some 1,400,000 clones, about 96% appearing once. Sequenced input: naive CD4+ T cells sorted from blood. These receptors came from a man aged 30 to 45 in good health. Each CDR3 is given with its conserved first and last residue. The D gene is left open where the match is weak. Size tells how often a clone was seen (once, few, many) or the class of an expanded clone, and some rows leave it out.

d_call j_call v_call clone_size cdr3_nt cdr3_aa
- TRBJ1-2 TRBV9 - TGTGCCAGCAGCGTAGCACCGAACTATGGCTACACCTTC CASSVAPNYGYTF
- TRBJ1-2 TRBV28 once TGTGCCAGCACTACAGGGCTTCTCGACTATGGCTACACCTTC CASTTGLLDYGYTF
TRBD2 TRBJ2-7 TRBV6-5 - TGTGCCAGCAGTACCGTAGCGGGAGCTTTATTCGAGCAGTACTTC CASSTVAGALFEQYF
- TRBJ2-5 TRBV29-1 - TGCAGCTCCAAAAGCATGGGGACCCAGTACTTC CSSKSMGTQYF
TRBD1 TRBJ2-1 TRBV6-5 - TGTGCCAGCAGTTACGGCGGGACAGGGACGTACAATGAGCAGTTCTTC CASSYGGTGTYNEQFF
- TRBJ2-5 TRBV7-9 - TGTGCCAGCAGCTCTCGCGGGCGCGCCCAGGGGACCCAGTACTTC CASSSRGRAQGTQYF
- TRBJ2-3 TRBV9 - TGTGCCAGCAGCGTCCACCGGGACTCCTATGCAGATACGCAGTATTTT CASSVHRDSYADTQYF
TRBD1 TRBJ2-1 TRBV4-1 - TGCGCCAGCAGCCAAGATAGGTTATCGGGACAGTGGATTTACAATGAGCAGTTCTTC CASSQDRLSGQWIYNEQFF
TRBD1 TRBJ2-1 TRBV7-9 - TGTGCCAGCAGCTTGCCGGGACAGGGTTCGAATGAGCAGTTCTTC CASSLPGQGSNEQFF
TRBD2 TRBJ2-1 TRBV19 - TGTGCCAGTAGTAGATCCGGGACTAGCGGTTACAATGAGCAGTTCTTC CASSRSGTSGYNEQFF
TRBD2 TRBJ2-7 TRBV5-4 - TGTGCCAGCAGCTTTGGACTAGCGGGGTTAAGCTCCTACGAGCAGTACTTC CASSFGLAGLSSYEQYF
- TRBJ2-1 TRBV15 - TGTGCCACCAGCAGAGATCTTAAGTGGGGATCCTACAATGAGCAGTTCTTC CATSRDLKWGSYNEQFF
- TRBJ1-2 TRBV6-5 - TGTGCCAGCAGTTACGCCATTTGGGGGGGAAGTGGCTACACCTTC CASSYAIWGGSGYTF
TRBD1 TRBJ2-6 TRBV7-6 - TGTGCCAGCAGCGACAGGGCTGGGGCCAACGTCCTGACTTTC CASSDRAGANVLTF
TRBD1 TRBJ1-5 TRBV18 - TGTGCCAGCTCACCTACGATTGGAATTGGCGGGACAGGGGAAGACAGCAATCAGCCCCAGCATTTT CASSPTIGIGGTGEDSNQPQHF
- TRBJ1-1 TRBV18 - TGTGCCAGCTCACCACCGAGTACCAGGGCGTACACTGAAGCTTTCTTT CASSPPSTRAYTEAFF
- TRBJ2-5 TRBV6-1 - TGTGCCAGCAGTGAAACAGGATGGAGGGAGACCCAGTACTTC CASSETGWRETQYF
- TRBJ1-5 TRBV2 - TGTGCCAGCAGTGATTCTAGAAGGTGGCCCCAGCATTTT CASSDSRRWPQHF
- TRBJ1-3 TRBV28 - TGTGCCAGCAGCCGGCCCATGTTCTCTGGAAACACCATATATTTT CASSRPMFSGNTIYF
TRBD2 TRBJ2-3 TRBV5-4 - TGTGCCAGCAGAGGGCATACTAGCGGCACGACCGGAGATACGCAGTATTTT CASRGHTSGTTGDTQYF
- TRBJ2-7 TRBV7-7 - TGTGCTAGCAGCTTAATTTCGGGCGGGGATTTAGACGAGCAGTACTTC CASSLISGGDLDEQYF
TRBD2 TRBJ2-1 TRBV10-3 - TGTGCCATCTCATGGCTAGCGGAGTACAATGAGCAGTTCTTC CAISWLAEYNEQFF
TRBD1 TRBJ1-4 TRBV5-8 - TGTGCCAGCAACCGGGACAGGGTTGTTGAAAAACTGTTTTTT CASNRDRVVEKLFF
- TRBJ1-5 TRBV28 - TGTGCCAGCAGGGGACTTCCCGACCGAGGGCCCCAGCATTTT CASRGLPDRGPQHF
- TRBJ1-4 TRBV7-2 - TGTGCCAGCAGCTTGGCCCCTCGGGAAAAACTGTTTTTT CASSLAPREKLFF
- TRBJ2-2 TRBV7-6 - TGTGCCAGCAGCTTAGGTACTAGCCCCGGGGAGCTGTTTTTT CASSLGTSPGELFF
TRBD1 TRBJ1-5 TRBV19 - TGTGCCAGACAGAGGACAGGGGGTGGCAGCAATCAGCCCCAGCATTTT CARQRTGGGSNQPQHF
TRBD2 TRBJ2-5 TRBV29-1 - TGCAGCGTTGAGCTAGCGGGCCACCAAGAGACCCAGTACTTC CSVELAGHQETQYF
- TRBJ1-2 TRBV7-9 once TGTGCCAGCAGCTTAGGTTCAGGTACCCGTCCGAGCGGCTACACCTTC CASSLGSGTRPSGYTF
TRBD1 TRBJ2-5 TRBV7-9 - TGTGCCAGCACCGCCCGTCGGACAGGGTTGGAGACCCAGTACTTC CASTARRTGLETQYF
- TRBJ1-2 TRBV2 - TGTGCCAGCAGTAAGGGGATTTTGCCGAACTATGGCTACACCTTC CASSKGILPNYGYTF
- TRBJ1-2 TRBV14 - TGTGCCAGCAGCCCCCGCCTGAGGTCCAACTATGGCTACACCTTC CASSPRLRSNYGYTF
- TRBJ2-1 TRBV29-1 - TGCAGCGTTGGGGAGACTACTGTAAAACACAATGAGCAGTTCTTC CSVGETTVKHNEQFF
- TRBJ2-5 TRBV11-3 - TGTGCCAGCAGCTTAGGGGCCCTCTCGGGAGAAGAGACCCAGTACTTC CASSLGALSGEETQYF
TRBD1 TRBJ2-7 TRBV7-2 - TGTGCCAGCAGCCTTGGGACAGGACTTTACGAGCAGTACTTC CASSLGTGLYEQYF
TRBD1 TRBJ2-7 TRBV19 - TGTGCCACCCGACAGGGACGGTACGAGCAGTACTTC CATRQGRYEQYF
TRBD1 TRBJ2-7 TRBV19 - TGTGCCAGTAGTATAGGGACAGGATACTACGAGCAGTACTTC CASSIGTGYYEQYF
TRBD1 TRBJ2-2 TRBV10-3 - TGTGCCATCGGAACCCTGGGACAGAAGAACACCGGGGAGCTGTTTTTT CAIGTLGQKNTGELFF
- TRBJ1-1 TRBV11-2 - TGTGCCAGCAGCTTAGTTCTCCGTGGGGAGACTGAAGCTTTCTTT CASSLVLRGETEAFF
- TRBJ2-2 TRBV10-2 - TGCGCCAGCAGAGGGAACACCGGGGAGCTGTTTTTT CASRGNTGELFF
TRBD2 TRBJ2-3 TRBV28 - TGTGCCAGCAGTATACCTACTAGCGGGAGGAAGGCAGATACGCAGTATTTT CASSIPTSGRKADTQYF
TRBD2 TRBJ2-5 TRBV29-1 - TGCAGCGTCCTGGTCCCGGGAGGGACCCAGTACTTC CSVLVPGGTQYF
TRBD1 TRBJ2-1 TRBV19 - TGTGCCAGTAATTCCTTCCGGGACAGGGCGAGCAATGAGCAGTTCTTC CASNSFRDRASNEQFF
- TRBJ2-2 TRBV9 once TGTGCCAGCAGCGGAGGGGGTTTTTCTTTCGGGGAGCTGTTTTTT CASSGGGFSFGELFF